This T cell receptor beta chain came from a study of blood T cell repertoires in COVID-19. CDR3 length: 16 residues. Germline CDR1 is DFQATT and CDR2 is SNEGSKA (reference sequence). V shed 3 bases and J 0 bases; nucleotides not matched to a gene: 8. TCRdb's copy holds only in-frame clones and misses some; the assay was immunoSEQ multiplex PCR. Seen here are about 73,000 clones, 77% observed once, and the top ten hold under 3%. This clone appeared a few times. Sequenced input: peripheral blood. The clonotype was recovered from a man between 65 and 79 years old with COVID-19, enrolled during active disease. The chain couples TRBV20-1 to TRBJ2-5; 9 bases are a match to TRBD1. Written as DNA, the CDR3 is TGCAGTGCTAGTCCCCAGGGACAGGGTCACCAAGAGACCCAGTACTTC. This encodes CSASPQGQGHQETQYF.